This TCR beta chain is drawn from a study of response to subunit inactivated influenza vaccine. TCRdb reanalysed the RT-PCR reads using MiXCR and keeps one entry per CDR3 protein. Here the sample spans about 300,000 distinct CDR3 sequences, roughly a fifth being singletons. This CDR3 has 12 residues. Trimming cost V 7 bases and J 3 bases, with 7 bases left between them. The V gene's germline CDR1 is KGHDR and CDR2 SFDVKD. On this clonotype: Its specificity is unknown.

The study, taken as a whole, reports: Few new T cells, the authors suggested, are recruited by each seasonal influenza vaccination.

Source: PBMCs from blood, taken approximately 22 months after vaccination. The chain has TRBV24-1 and TRBJ2-3, with D perhaps assigned TRBD1 or TRBD2 (5 bases each). The clonotype comes from a man between 50 and 69 years old who received an inactivated influenza vaccine. The CDR3: CATSRETDTQYF. In nucleotides, the CDR3 is TGTGCCACCAGCAGGGAGACAGATACGCAGTATTTT.